The 13 T cell receptor beta chains below all came from one sample that was sequenced in a study of T cell responses to AZD1222 COVID-19 vaccine. The method was immunoSEQ multiplex PCR; TCRdb's version includes in-frame clones alone and lacks a portion of them. The repertoire includes about 180,000 clones, more than 80% of them detected once, and more than 4% sits in the top ten. The sample consisted of peripheral blood, taken 28 days after the second dose of the MenACWY control vaccine. The receptor set was obtained from an adult who received the MenACWY meningococcal vaccine as a control.

This clone came up a few times. The V and J genes are TRBV4-1 and TRBJ2-7; D uncertain. Trimming cost V 1 base and J 6 bases, with 10 bases left between them. CDR1 is MGHRA and CDR2 is YSYEKL in the germline V gene. There are 13 residues in the CDR3. CDR3 loop: CASSQVGPSEQYF. In DNA, the CDR3 is TGCGCCAGCAGCCAAGTCGGGCCGAGCGAGCAGTACTTC.

This chain connects TRBV28 to TRBJ2-1; either TRBD1 or TRBD2 may supply D (6 bases each). Trimming took off 8 bases at V and 8 bases at J, with 13 bases between the two ends. There are 12 residues in the CDR3. CDR1 and CDR2 (germline): MDHEN, SYDVKM. CDR3 loop: CASRTGADEQFF. CDR3 in DNA: TGTGCCAGCCGGACGGGGGCGGATGAGCAGTTCTTC.

V gene TRBV5-1 combines with J gene TRBJ1-6; possible D gene TRBD1, 5 bases. The CDR3 is 14 amino acids. Germline lookup yields CDR1 SGHRS and CDR2 YFSETQ. Trimming cost V 4 bases and J 8 bases, with 13 bases left between them. CDR3 in amino acids: CASSTGRSDSPLHF. CDR3 nucleotides: TGCGCCAGCAGCACGGGACGGTCCGATTCACCCCTCCACTTT.

CDR3 in DNA: TGTGCCAGCAGGCGGGGGGACAACACCTACGAGCAGTACTTC. Its translation is CASRRGDNTYEQYF. The J gene is TRBJ2-7, the V gene TRBV4-2; TRBD2 aligns across 8 bases. The CDR3 consists of 14 residues. CDR1 LGHNA and CDR2 YNFKEQ come from the germline V gene. Trimming at V came to 6 bases and at J to 2 bases, leaving 6 bases not matched to a gene.

This clone occurred once. The rearrangement joins TRBV7-2 to TRBJ2-3; a weak D match, TRBD1 (5 bases). CDR3 length: 15 amino acids. Germline loops: CDR1 SGHTA, CDR2 FQGNSA. With 1 base removed from V and 1 base from J, the gap between germline ends came to 9 bases. The CDR3 spells CASSLDPQGTDTQYF. DNA of the CDR3: TGTGCCAGCAGCTTAGATCCACAGGGCACAGATACGCAGTATTTT.

The chain couples TRBV20-1 to TRBJ1-1; TRBD1 might be the D (5 bases). The germline V gene encodes CDR1 DFQATT and CDR2 SNEGSKA (reference sequence). The CDR3 length is 14 residues. Trimming took off 3 bases at V and 0 bases at J, with 11 bases between the two ends. The CDR3 loop is CSASDSIMNTEAFF. For the CDR3, the DNA is TGCAGTGCTAGTGACAGTATCATGAACACTGAAGCTTTCTTT.

The rearrangement uses TRBV4-3 and TRBJ2-3; TRBD2 matches 9 bases. V lost 4 bases, J lost 2 bases, and 7 bases stayed unmatched. This CDR3 region has 16 residues. Per germline, CDR1 LGHNA and CDR2 YSLEER. The chain's CDR3 is CASSLGLAQDTDTQYF. For the CDR3, the DNA is TGCGCCAGCAGCCTAGGACTAGCGCAGGACACAGATACGCAGTATTTT.

The rearrangement links TRBV4-1 to TRBJ1-4; tentatively, D is TRBD1 (5 bases). V dropped 0 bases and J dropped 4 bases, with 15 bases sitting between them. CDR1 and CDR2 (germline): MGHRA, YSYEKL. The length of the CDR3 is 17 residues. This CDR3 is CASSQERLPGNNEKLFF. CDR3 DNA: TGCGCCAGCAGCCAAGAACGCTTGCCAGGGAATAATGAAAAACTGTTTTTT.

The gene calls are TRBV10-3 and TRBJ1-2, with 10 nucleotides matching TRBD1. CDR1 is ENHRY, CDR2 SYGVKD, per germline. The CDR3 is made up of 14 amino acids. With V trimmed by 3 bases and J by 8 bases, 6 bases remained unmatched. The CDR3 loop is CAISDPGQGDGYTF. In DNA form, the CDR3 reads TGTGCCATCAGTGACCCTGGACAGGGGGACGGCTACACCTTC.

This clone was observed a single time. V and J are TRBV11-2 and TRBJ1-5; TRBD1 is a possible D gene (5 bases). Trimming took 1 base from V and 6 from J, leaving 13 bases between them. Germline lookup yields CDR1 SGHAT and CDR2 FQNNGV. CDR3 length: 15 residues. CDR3 nucleotides: TGTGCCAGCAGCTTAGGGGGGAGGGGTGGTCAGCCCCAGCATTTT. This encodes CASSLGGRGGQPQHF.

The chain carries TRBV5-1 and TRBJ2-2; D is undetermined. The germline gives CDR1 SGHRS, CDR2 YFSETQ. The CDR3 has 15 amino acids. Trimming pared 1 base from V and 0 bases from J, leaving 7 bases between. For the CDR3, the DNA is TGCGCCAGCAGCTTGATGGGGACGAACACCGGGGAGCTGTTTTTT. It is translated as CASSLMGTNTGELFF.

Here the CDR3 reads CASSLGGLGYNEQFF. The CDR3 DNA reads TGTGCCAGCAGTTTAGGGGGACTAGGGTACAATGAGCAGTTCTTC. The rearrangement uses TRBV28 and TRBJ2-1; 8 positions match TRBD2. J was trimmed by 4 bases and V by 2 bases; bases with no gene match: 4. Germline V gives CDR1 MDHEN, CDR2 SYDVKM. The CDR3 totals 15 residues.

The CDR3, as DNA: TGTGCCAGCAGTGAAGCGCTTCAGGGCGGGTCTGGCTACACCTTC. This codes for CASSEALQGGSGYTF. The chain is built from TRBV6-1 and TRBJ1-2; tentative D call: TRBD1 (5 bases). The CDR3 runs to 15 residues. V was trimmed by 0 bases and J by 7 bases, leaving 15 bases between them. Germline loops: CDR1 MNHNS, CDR2 SASEGT.